One sample yielded the 30 T cell receptor beta chains listed below, sequenced in a study of Graves' ophthalmopathy and Graves' hyperthyroidism (dated by TCRdb to 2016 to 2018). TCRdb lists the instrument as Illumina HiSeq 2000. For repertoire sequencing, TCR beta CDR3 regions were amplified from RNA transcripts. HTBI primers and the Qiagen OneStep RT-PCR kit were used in a first-round RT-PCR, which was followed by a second-round multiplex PCR, size selection and purification. TCRdb trimmed the raw reads at Q25, called clones with MiXCR and kept productive beta chains. Rows with one shared CDR3 protein collapse into an entry with the most common genes and DNA. Within this sample are hundreds of thousands of distinct CDR3 sequences, with approximately 21% of them counted one time only. Approximately 6.9% of the sample belongs to the ten largest clones. The sequenced sample was peripheral blood. The receptors derive from a woman under 30 with stable Graves' hyperthyroidism. Some clones in this sample may be carry-over from other donors' samples. Donor details come from another sample of the same person, matched by shared clones.

In its sample, this clonotype was seen many times. The chain carries TRBV2 and TRBJ2-7, with 15 nucleotides matching TRBD2. Germline lookup yields CDR1 SNHLY and CDR2 FYNNEI. V lost 6 bases, J lost 3 bases, and 6 bases stayed unmatched. This CDR3 region has 16 residues. In nucleotides, the CDR3 is TGTGCCAGCAGAGGGACTAGCGGGAGGTTCATCTACGAGCAGTACTTC. Translation: CASRGTSGRFIYEQYF.

The J gene is TRBJ2-5, the V gene TRBV30; D not certain. The CDR3 consists of 12 residues. V was pared by 2 bases and J by 5 bases, with 9 bases between. Looked up from germline, CDR1 is GTSNPN and CDR2 is SVGIG (reference sequence). This CDR3 reads CAWSSQAETQYF. The CDR3 DNA reads TGTGCCTGGAGTTCTCAGGCGGAGACCCAGTACTTC.

This clonotype was observed many times. V usage is TRBV20-1 and J usage is TRBJ1-3; 12 bases agree with TRBD1. With 6 bases clipped from V and 2 bases from J, the junction kept 5 bases outside the gene matches. The CDR3 has 15 amino acids. Looked up from germline, CDR1 is DFQATT and CDR2 is SNEGSKA (reference sequence). The CDR3 sequence is CSAAGTGGTGNTIYF. The CDR3 nucleotides are TGCAGTGCGGCAGGGACAGGGGGCACTGGAAACACCATATATTTT.

The rearrangement links TRBV10-3 to TRBJ1-5; D is perhaps TRBD1 (5 bases). Germline V gene sequence: CDR1 ENHRY, CDR2 SYGVKD. The CDR3 contains 14 residues. Trimming shortened V by 4 bases and J by 0 bases, and 7 bases separated the two germline ends. CDR3 sequence: CAISAGNSNQPQHF. The CDR3 region has the DNA TGTGCCATCAGTGCAGGGAATAGCAATCAGCCCCAGCATTTT.

At least ten counts were recorded for this clonotype. This chain links TRBV5-1 with TRBJ2-7; 10 bases align to TRBD1. V gave up 7 bases and J gave up 3 bases; unmatched junction bases: 10. Germline CDR1 SGHRS, CDR2 YFSETQ. The CDR3 contains 15 residues. The CDR3 region is CASYNGDRGIYEQYF. The CDR3 nucleotides are TGCGCCAGCTATAACGGGGACAGGGGAATCTACGAGCAGTACTTC.

The chain joins TRBV28 to TRBJ1-5, with D tentatively TRBD1 (5 bases). The V gene lost 3 bases and the J gene lost 8 bases, with 11 bases spanning the gap. The V gene's germline CDR1 is MDHEN and CDR2 SYDVKM. The CDR3 sequence is 13 residues long. The CDR3 sequence: CASSFAGTKPQHF. Here the CDR3 DNA reads TGTGCCAGCAGTTTTGCAGGGACGAAGCCCCAGCATTTT.

This clonotype was seen more than once but under ten times. V gene TRBV7-3 combines with J gene TRBJ2-1, with TRBD1 identical over 9 bases. CDR1 and CDR2 from the germline V gene are SGHTA and FQGTGA. The CDR3 totals 15 residues. The V segment lost 5 bases and the J segment 7 bases; nucleotides outside the gene matches: 9. The CDR3 loop is CASSGQGRGPNEQFF. The CDR3 bases are TGTGCCAGCAGCGGACAGGGGCGGGGGCCAAATGAGCAGTTCTTC.

This clonotype was counted at least ten times. V gene TRBV7-8 combines with J gene TRBJ2-7, with D possibly TRBD1 on 6 matching bases. In germline, CDR1 is SGHVS, CDR2 FQNEAQ. The CDR3 consists of 13 residues. With 0 bases removed from V and 5 bases from J, the gap between germline ends came to 8 bases. CDR3 bases: TGTGCCAGCAGCTTAGCGAGGGGGAACGAGCAGTACTTC. It codes for CASSLARGNEQYF.

The rearrangement uses TRBV4-3 and TRBJ1-1, with 7 bases lining up with TRBD1. Germline V CDR1 and CDR2: LGHNA, YSLEER. CDR3 length equals 17 residues. J gave up 1 base and V 0 bases, and 8 bases lay outside the gene matches. The CDR3 DNA sequence: TGCGCCAGCAGCCAAGAGGCTGCAGGGGGATGGAACACTGAAGCTTTCTTT. This encodes CASSQEAAGGWNTEAFF.

This clonotype was picked up many times. The genes are TRBV3-1 and TRBJ2-7; TRBD2 matches at 8 bases. This CDR3 region has 16 residues. The germline V gene encodes CDR1 LGHDT and CDR2 YNNKEL (reference sequence). After removal of 2 bases from V and 4 bases from J, the junction contained 10 bases not matched to a gene. CDR3 loop: CASSQTLAGPPYEQYF. The DNA for the CDR3 is TGTGCCAGCAGCCAAACCCTAGCGGGCCCTCCATACGAGCAGTACTTC.

This chain connects TRBV19 to TRBJ1-1; D uncertain. Germline V CDR1 and CDR2: LNHDA, SQIVND (reference sequence). V lost 4 bases and J 0 bases, leaving 6 bases between the germline ends. This CDR3 has 13 amino acids. Here the CDR3 reads CASSRNMNTEAFF. The CDR3 DNA sequence: TGTGCCAGTAGTAGAAACATGAACACTGAAGCTTTCTTT.

This clonotype was seen many times. The chain employs TRBV20-1 and TRBJ2-5; D might be TRBD1 or TRBD2, each matching 5 bases. The V end was cut by 1 base, the J end by 4 bases, with 10 bases between. The CDR3 runs to 13 residues. The germline CDR1 and CDR2 sequences are DFQATT and SNEGSKA (reference sequence). The chain's CDR3 is CSARVTGPETQYF. The CDR3 nucleotides read TGCAGTGCTAGAGTGACGGGGCCAGAGACCCAGTACTTC.

This clonotype was detected a few times. CDR3 amino acids: CASSFLYEAFF. In DNA form, the CDR3 reads TGTGCCAGCAGTTTCCTATATGAAGCTTTCTTT. This chain connects TRBV12-3 or TRBV12-4 to TRBJ1-1; D unclear. The CDR3 is 11 amino acids. V gave up 3 bases and J gave up 7 bases, with 6 bases separating them.

CDR3 sequence reads: CASRRDRGLEQYF. CDR3 nucleotides: TGTGCCAGCAGACGGGACAGGGGGCTCGAGCAGTACTTC. The rearrangement joins TRBV13 to TRBJ2-7, with 12 bases that match TRBD1. The CDR3 sequence is 13 residues long. Germline V gives CDR1 PRHDT, CDR2 FYEKMQ (reference sequence). Trimming at V came to 6 bases and at J to 6 bases, leaving 3 bases not matched to a gene.

This clonotype has at least ten counts. The chain uses TRBV5-1 and TRBJ1-5; D not resolved. Germline CDR1 reads SGHRS; CDR2 reads YFSETQ. With 5 bases removed from V and 4 bases from J, the gap between germline ends came to 19 bases. This CDR3 has 16 amino acids. Here the CDR3 reads CASRSAGRRANQPQHF. As DNA, the CDR3 is TGCGCCAGCAGGTCAGCCGGGAGGAGGGCAAATCAGCCCCAGCATTTT. Based on the CDR3 plus reference TRBV5-1 and TRBJ1-5, the full variable domain is KAGVTQTPRYLIKTRGQQVTLSCSPISGHRSVSWYQQTPGQGLQFLFEYFSETQRNKGNFPGRFSGRQFSNSRSEMNVSTLELGDSALYLCASRSAGRRANQPQHFGDGTRLSIL.

There are a few counts of this clonotype. This chain connects TRBV9 to TRBJ1-6, with TRBD1 identical over 7 bases. Germline V gene lookup returns CDR1 SGDLS and CDR2 YYNGEE. The J segment lost 4 bases and the V segment lost 4 bases, leaving 5 bases of the junction unmatched. This CDR3 has 15 residues. Here the CDR3 reads CASSTLQGYNSPLHF. The CDR3 DNA is TGTGCCAGCAGCACCCTACAGGGGTATAATTCACCCCTCCACTTT.

This clonotype was recorded once. The J gene is TRBJ1-1, the V gene TRBV7-9, with TRBD1 as a possible D gene (6 bases). The V gene's germline CDR1 is SEHNR and CDR2 FQNEAQ (reference sequence). This CDR3 is 14 amino acids long. V shed 5 bases and J shed 6 bases, with 16 bases lying between them. The CDR3 protein is CASSEGGQVSEAFF. DNA of the CDR3: TGTGCCAGCAGCGAGGGGGGTCAGGTCTCTGAAGCTTTCTTT. Supplemented by reference TRBV7-9 and TRBJ1-1, the full variable domain reads DTGVSQNPRHKITKRGQNVTFRCDPISEHNRLYWYRQTLGQGPEFLTYFQNEAQLEKSRLLSDRFSAERPKGSFSTLEIQRTEQGDSAMYLCASSEGGQVSEAFFGQGTRLTVV.

The chain links TRBV19 to TRBJ1-1, with D possibly matching TRBD1 (5 bases). Germline CDR1 is LNHDA and CDR2 is SQIVND (reference sequence). Trimming cost V 9 bases and J 2 bases, with 22 bases left between them. The CDR3 is 16 amino acids. The CDR3 DNA is TGTGCCAGCCTCCCGGGACGCAGACCGGCAAACACTGAAGCTTTCTTT. Residues: CASLPGRRPANTEAFF.

This clonotype was counted at least ten times. This chain links TRBV29-1 with TRBJ2-3; 9 nucleotides agree with TRBD2. Germline V gene sequence: CDR1 SQVTM, CDR2 ANQGSEA. The ends lost 7 bases at V and 3 bases at J; junction bases unmatched: 5. The CDR3 totals 13 residues. The CDR3: CSGSGSWTDTQYF. The CDR3 DNA sequence: TGCAGCGGTAGCGGGAGTTGGACAGATACGCAGTATTTT.

This clonotype was picked up one time. The rearrangement joins TRBV29-1 to TRBJ1-6; D not resolved. V lost 3 bases and J 9 bases, leaving 12 bases between the germline ends. This CDR3 is 13 amino acids long. Germline CDR1 reads SQVTM; CDR2 reads ANQGSEA. CDR3 in DNA: TGCAGCGTTGATGGCGATAACAGTTCACCCCTCCACTTT. Protein sequence: CSVDGDNSSPLHF.

The chain recombines TRBV15 with TRBJ1-2, with D tentatively TRBD1 (5 bases). This CDR3 contains 14 residues. Germline values: CDR1 LNHNV, CDR2 YYDKDF (reference sequence). V was clipped by 0 bases and J by 8 bases, with 13 bases between them. The DNA for the CDR3 is TGTGCCACCAGCAGAGATCGGGGCACGGGGGGCTACACCTTC. Its translation: CATSRDRGTGGYTF.

This clonotype appeared many times. The chain joins TRBV6-5 to TRBJ1-1, with D possibly being TRBD1 (6 bases). V gave up 4 bases and J gave up 0 bases, with 12 bases separating them. Germline V gene sequence: CDR1 MNHEY, CDR2 SVGAGI. The CDR3 sequence is 15 residues long. The DNA for the CDR3 is TGTGCCAGCAGTTCCGAGGGGGGAATGAACACTGAAGCTTTCTTT. This codes for CASSSEGGMNTEAFF.

CDR3 protein: CASSLGTGGAGSNQPQHF. The CDR3 bases are TGTGCCAGCAGTTTAGGGACAGGGGGCGCAGGAAGCAATCAGCCCCAGCATTTT. The V gene is TRBV12-3 or TRBV12-4, the J gene TRBJ1-5; 11 bases line up with TRBD1. The CDR3 is 18 amino acids. J lost 1 base, V lost 1 base, and 6 bases had no gene match.

V and J are TRBV6-1 and TRBJ1-5; the match to TRBD1 covers 8 bases. The CDR3 runs to 15 residues. V lost 6 bases and J lost 6; bases outside the gene matches: 10. CDR1 is MNHNS and CDR2 is SASEGT in the germline V gene. DNA of the CDR3: TGTGCCAGCAGCCTCGGACAGGGCGGTGTTCAGCCCCAGCATTTT. Translated: CASSLGQGGVQPQHF.

This clonotype was seen ten or more times. The chain uses TRBV12-5 and TRBJ1-2; no reliable D call. Germline V CDR1 and CDR2: LGHNT, FRNRAP. V dropped 2 bases and J dropped 5 bases, with 6 bases sitting between them. The CDR3 extends over 12 amino acids. The CDR3 nucleotides read TGTGCTAGTGGTTTGTCCGGTTATGGCTACACCTTC. Its translation is CASGLSGYGYTF.

V gene TRBV5-1 combines with J gene TRBJ1-1, with D possibly matching TRBD1 (6 bases). V was pared by 0 bases and J by 5 bases, with 14 bases between. There are 15 residues in the CDR3. Germline V gene lookup returns CDR1 SGHRS and CDR2 YFSETQ. The CDR3 loop reads CASSLGQALGTEAFF. CDR3 DNA sequence: TGCGCCAGCAGCTTGGGACAGGCTTTGGGAACTGAAGCTTTCTTT.

This clonotype was observed a handful of times. The rearrangement joins TRBV6-2 or TRBV6-3 to TRBJ2-2, with D possibly called TRBD1 or TRBD2 (6 bases each). The CDR3 is made up of 15 amino acids. Trimming removed 2 bases from V and 4 bases from J, with 11 bases in between. The germline CDR1 and CDR2 sequences are MNHEY and SVGEGT. For the CDR3, the DNA is TGTGCCAGCAGTTACCGGGGGCCCCGCACCGGGGAGCTGTTTTTT. Translated, it gives CASSYRGPRTGELFF.

This clonotype came up many times. V usage is TRBV6-5 and J usage is TRBJ2-7, with 8 bases that match TRBD1. V was clipped by 2 bases and J by 3 bases; unmatched bases: 9. The CDR3 is 16 amino acids. CDR1 and CDR2 (germline): MNHEY, SVGAGI. The CDR3: CASSYPKQGGDYEQYF. CDR3 sequence (DNA): TGTGCCAGCAGTTACCCCAAACAGGGGGGAGACTACGAGCAGTACTTC.

In this sample, this clonotype turned up a few times. The J gene is TRBJ1-1, the V gene TRBV11-3; no clear D gene. The CDR3 is made up of 13 amino acids. Trimming cost V 8 bases and J 6 bases, with 16 bases left between them. The germline V gene has CDR1 SGHNT and CDR2 YENEEA. CDR3 amino acids: CASRSLADPEAFF. In DNA, the CDR3 is TGTGCCAGCCGTTCGTTAGCGGATCCTGAAGCTTTCTTT.

This clonotype was picked up many times. The CDR3 coding sequence is TGTGCCACCAGTGATTCAACCGGGACAGGGAGCACCGGGGAGCTGTTTTTT. Encoded protein: CATSDSTGTGSTGELFF. The rearrangement joins TRBV24-1 to TRBJ2-2, with 9 bases aligning to TRBD1. Germline-derived CDR1 and CDR2 are KGHDR and SFDVKD. J lost 4 bases, V lost 2 bases, and 7 bases had no gene match. There are 17 residues in the CDR3.